This T cell receptor (beta chain) was sequenced during a study of T cell repertoires in cytomegalovirus infection. As for the study in general: Selected CMV epitopes included recently identified HLA-C-restricted ones as well as well-studied HLA-B-restricted ones.

General observations from the study: Cumulative frequency of public TCR beta families picked out carriers of CMV plus the relevant HLA. CMV-specific TCR beta clonotypes restricted by HLA-C dominated the ex vivo response.

Germline CDR1 reads KGHSH; CDR2 reads LQKENI. The CDR3 covers 16 residues. With V trimmed by 4 bases and J by 1 base, 3 bases remained unmatched. This clonotype was counted between two and nine times. The antigen is not known. TCRdb reprocessed the reads with MiXCR, giving one entry per CDR3 protein. Of about 470,000 distinct CDR3 sequences listed, approximately 42% were seen once; the top ten hold about 45%. The material sequenced was cultured PBMCs, taken from culture after CMV antigen stimulation. The rearrangement links TRBV18 to TRBJ2-2, with 10 bases lining up with TRBD2. The source of this sequence is a human donor in good health (CMV status not recorded). Some clones in this sample may be carry-over from other donors' samples. CDR3 nucleotide sequence: TGTGCCAGCTCACTCTGGACTAGCGGGAACACCGGGGAGCTGTTTTTT. Its protein is CASSLWTSGNTGELFF.